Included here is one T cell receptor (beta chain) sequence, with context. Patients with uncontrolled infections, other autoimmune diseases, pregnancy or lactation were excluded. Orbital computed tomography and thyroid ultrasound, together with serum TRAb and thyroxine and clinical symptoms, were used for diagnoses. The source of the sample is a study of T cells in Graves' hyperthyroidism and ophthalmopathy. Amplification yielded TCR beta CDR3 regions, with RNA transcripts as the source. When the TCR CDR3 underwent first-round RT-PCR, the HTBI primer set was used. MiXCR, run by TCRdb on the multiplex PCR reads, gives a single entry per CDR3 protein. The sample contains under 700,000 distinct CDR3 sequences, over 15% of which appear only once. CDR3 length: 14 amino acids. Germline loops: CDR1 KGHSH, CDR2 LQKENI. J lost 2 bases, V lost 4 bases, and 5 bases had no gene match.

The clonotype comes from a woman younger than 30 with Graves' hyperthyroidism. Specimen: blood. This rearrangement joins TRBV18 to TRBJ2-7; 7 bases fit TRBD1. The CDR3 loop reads CASSQQGITYEQYF. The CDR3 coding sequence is TGTGCCAGCTCACAACAGGGGATTACCTACGAGCAGTACTTC.